This entry features one TCR beta chain sequence. Germline V lookup: CDR1 LNHDA, CDR2 SQIVND (reference sequence). J lost 5 bases, V lost 4 bases, and 7 bases had no gene match. This CDR3 has 14 residues. The assay was immunoSEQ multiplex PCR, and TCRdb's table has in-frame clones only and misses some. The table lists 55,000 to 70,000 clones, approximately 80% of them singletons, with 3.5% in the top ten. The source of the sample is a study of blood T cell repertoires in COVID-19. The TCR was taken from a woman older than 75 with acute or convalescent COVID-19. The specimen sequenced was peripheral blood. The chain recombines TRBV19 with TRBJ2-5, with 7 bases aligning to TRBD2. The DNA of the CDR3 is TGTGCCAGTAGTACCTCCCCCGGGGGGGAGACCCAGTACTTC. Translated, it gives CASSTSPGGETQYF. The complete variable domain, with remaining parts taken from reference TRBV19 and TRBJ2-5, reads DGGITQSPKYLFRKEGQNVTLSCEQNLNHDAMYWYRQDPGQGLRLIYYSQIVNDFQKGDIAEGYSVSREKKESFPLTVTSAQKNPTAFYLCASSTSPGGETQYFGPGTRLLVL.